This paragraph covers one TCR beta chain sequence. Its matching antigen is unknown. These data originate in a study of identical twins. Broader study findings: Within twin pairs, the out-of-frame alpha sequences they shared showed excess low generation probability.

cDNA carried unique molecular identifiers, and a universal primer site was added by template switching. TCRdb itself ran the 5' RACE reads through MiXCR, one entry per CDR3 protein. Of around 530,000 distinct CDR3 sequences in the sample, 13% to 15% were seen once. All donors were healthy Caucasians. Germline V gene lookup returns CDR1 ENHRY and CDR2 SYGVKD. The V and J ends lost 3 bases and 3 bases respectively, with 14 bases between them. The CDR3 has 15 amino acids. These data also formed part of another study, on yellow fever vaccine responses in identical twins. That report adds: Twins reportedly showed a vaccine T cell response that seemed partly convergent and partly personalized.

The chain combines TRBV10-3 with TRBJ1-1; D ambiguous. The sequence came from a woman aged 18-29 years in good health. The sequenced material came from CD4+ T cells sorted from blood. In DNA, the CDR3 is TGTGCCATCAGTGACGGAGGGTTTCGGGACACTGAAGCTTTCTTT. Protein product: CAISDGGFRDTEAFF.